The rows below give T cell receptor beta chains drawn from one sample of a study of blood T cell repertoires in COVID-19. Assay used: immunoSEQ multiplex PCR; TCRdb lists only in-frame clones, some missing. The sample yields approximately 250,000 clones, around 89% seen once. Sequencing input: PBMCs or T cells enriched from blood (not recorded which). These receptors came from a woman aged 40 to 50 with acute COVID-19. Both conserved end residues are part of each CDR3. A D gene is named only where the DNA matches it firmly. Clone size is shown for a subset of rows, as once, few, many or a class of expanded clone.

CDR3 DNA: TGTGCCAGCAGCTTGCGAATGACTACGAGCGGGCGTTACACAGATACGCAGTATTTT
CDR3 protein: CASSLRMTTSGRYTDTQYF
J gene: TRBJ2-3
V gene: TRBV5-6
clone size: few
D gene: .

CDR3 DNA: TGCGCCAGCAGCTCCTCCGGGACTAGGGGCGATGAGCAGTTCTTC
CDR3 protein: CASSSSGTRGDEQFF
J gene: TRBJ2-1
V gene: TRBV5-1
clone size: once
D gene: TRBD2

CDR3 DNA: TGTGCGGAGGCAGATACGCAGTATTTT
CDR3 protein: CAEADTQYF
J gene: TRBJ2-3
V gene: TRBV7-2
clone size: once
D gene: .

CDR3 DNA: TGTGCCATCATGGGGCAGGGGGCCCACTATGGCTACACCTTC
CDR3 protein: CAIMGQGAHYGYTF
J gene: TRBJ1-2
V gene: TRBV10-3
clone size: .
D gene: TRBD1

CDR3 DNA: TGTGCCTTAGGGGGTTGCAATCAGCCCCAGCATTTT
CDR3 protein: CALGGCNQPQHF
J gene: TRBJ1-5
V gene: TRBV6-4
clone size: .
D gene: .

CDR3 DNA: TGTGCCAGCAGTTACCCTCAGGGGATCGAAGCTTTCTTT
CDR3 protein: CASSYPQGIEAFF
J gene: TRBJ1-1
V gene: TRBV6-2/TRBV6-3
clone size: .
D gene: .

CDR3 DNA: TGTGCCAGCAAAAACGGGGGGACTGGGGCCAACGTCCTGACTTTC
CDR3 protein: CASKNGGTGANVLTF
J gene: TRBJ2-6
V gene: TRBV6-5
clone size: .
D gene: TRBD2

CDR3 DNA: TGTGCCAGCAGCTTGGATGCGCGGGGCTACACCTTC
CDR3 protein: CASSLDARGYTF
J gene: TRBJ1-2
V gene: TRBV7-9
clone size: .
D gene: .

CDR3 DNA: TGTGCCAGCAGCTTGCCCCCCCGTAATGAGCAGTTCTTC
CDR3 protein: CASSLPPRNEQFF
J gene: TRBJ2-1
V gene: TRBV5-6
clone size: .
D gene: .

CDR3 DNA: TGTGCCAGTAGCCCCCCGGGGTCTGGCAATCAGCCCCAGCATTTT
CDR3 protein: CASSPPGSGNQPQHF
J gene: TRBJ1-5
V gene: TRBV19
clone size: once
D gene: .

CDR3 DNA: TGTGCCAGCAGACGACTCCAGGGGGCGATAGATACGCAGTATTTT
CDR3 protein: CASRRLQGAIDTQYF
J gene: TRBJ2-3
V gene: TRBV7-8
clone size: .
D gene: TRBD1

CDR3 DNA: TGTGCCAGCAGCGTCAGGCCTAATTCACCCCTCCACTTT
CDR3 protein: CASSVRPNSPLHF
J gene: TRBJ1-6
V gene: TRBV9
clone size: many
D gene: .

CDR3 DNA: TGTGCCATCAAGATGGGGGGCACTGAAGCTTTCTTT
CDR3 protein: CAIKMGGTEAFF
J gene: TRBJ1-1
V gene: TRBV10-3
clone size: medium-sized
D gene: .

CDR3 DNA: TGTGCCAGCAGCGCGACAGATCAGAACACTGAAGCTTTCTTT
CDR3 protein: CASSATDQNTEAFF
J gene: TRBJ1-1
V gene: TRBV6-5
clone size: once
D gene: .

CDR3 DNA: TGTGCCAGCAGCACCAGACTAGCGGGGCGCACCGGGGAGCTGTTTTTT
CDR3 protein: CASSTRLAGRTGELFF
J gene: TRBJ2-2
V gene: TRBV5-4
clone size: once
D gene: TRBD2

CDR3 DNA: TGTGCCAGCAGTCCCGGGACAGGTTTTTCGAAACTGTTTTTT
CDR3 protein: CASSPGTGFSKLFF
J gene: TRBJ1-4
V gene: TRBV28
clone size: .
D gene: TRBD1

CDR3 DNA: TGTGCCAGCAGCTGGGGACAGGGCACCGGGGAGCTGTTTTTT
CDR3 protein: CASSWGQGTGELFF
J gene: TRBJ2-2
V gene: TRBV7-2
clone size: .
D gene: TRBD1

CDR3 DNA: TGTGCCAGCAGTGAAGGGGGAGGAAAACTGTTTTTT
CDR3 protein: CASSEGGGKLFF
J gene: TRBJ1-4
V gene: TRBV6-1
clone size: .
D gene: .

CDR3 DNA: TGTGCCAGCAGCCAAGCAGGGACTACTGAAGCTTTCTTT
CDR3 protein: CASSQAGTTEAFF
J gene: TRBJ1-1
V gene: TRBV3-1/TRBV3-2
clone size: once
D gene: .

CDR3 DNA: TGCGCCAGCAGCCTTTCCAGGACAGGAACGAACACTGAAGCTTTCTTT
CDR3 protein: CASSLSRTGTNTEAFF
J gene: TRBJ1-1
V gene: TRBV4-3
clone size: .
D gene: TRBD1

CDR3 DNA: TGTGCCAGCAGCGTGGACAGGGCCAACTATGGCTACACCTTC
CDR3 protein: CASSVDRANYGYTF
J gene: TRBJ1-2
V gene: TRBV27
clone size: .
D gene: TRBD1

CDR3 DNA: TGTGCCTGGAGTCACAGCTATGGCTACACCTTC
CDR3 protein: CAWSHSYGYTF
J gene: TRBJ1-2
V gene: TRBV30
clone size: once
D gene: .

CDR3 DNA: TGTGCCAGCAACACGGGAGCGGGGAAGACAGATACGCAGTATTTT
CDR3 protein: CASNTGAGKTDTQYF
J gene: TRBJ2-3
V gene: TRBV7-9
clone size: .
D gene: TRBD2

CDR3 DNA: TGTGCCAGTAGTAAGCCGGAGGGGGCACTTGGAAACACCATATATTTT
CDR3 protein: CASSKPEGALGNTIYF
J gene: TRBJ1-3
V gene: TRBV19
clone size: once
D gene: TRBD1

CDR3 DNA: TGTGCCAGCAGCCCCCGGGGCTATGGCTACACCTTC
CDR3 protein: CASSPRGYGYTF
J gene: TRBJ1-2
V gene: TRBV5-4
clone size: .
D gene: .

CDR3 DNA: TGTGCTAGTGGTCGACTAGGGTCCCAGTACTTC
CDR3 protein: CASGRLGSQYF
J gene: TRBJ2-5
V gene: TRBV12-5
clone size: .
D gene: .

CDR3 DNA: TGTGCCAGCAGCCTAAGACAGTTTGGGTACAATGAGCAGTTCTTC
CDR3 protein: CASSLRQFGYNEQFF
J gene: TRBJ2-1
V gene: TRBV11-3
clone size: .
D gene: .

CDR3 DNA: TGTGCCAGAAGAATGGGGAGCCCTAGGAATGAGCAGTTCTTC
CDR3 protein: CARRMGSPRNEQFF
J gene: TRBJ2-1
V gene: TRBV19
clone size: .
D gene: .

CDR3 DNA: TGCGCCAGCAGATTACAGGGGCATCAGCCCCAGCATTTT
CDR3 protein: CASRLQGHQPQHF
J gene: TRBJ1-5
V gene: TRBV23-1
clone size: .
D gene: TRBD1

CDR3 DNA: TGTGCCAGCATTACCTCGGGACTCACCACAGATACGCAGTATTTT
CDR3 protein: CASITSGLTTDTQYF
J gene: TRBJ2-3
V gene: TRBV2
clone size: .
D gene: .

CDR3 DNA: TGTGCCAGTAGTATTGAAAGGGGGAACACTGAAGCTTTCTTT
CDR3 protein: CASSIERGNTEAFF
J gene: TRBJ1-1
V gene: TRBV19
clone size: few
D gene: .

CDR3 DNA: TGTGCCAGCAACCTAGCGGGAGGGCCGAACACCGGGGAGCTGTTTTTT
CDR3 protein: CASNLAGGPNTGELFF
J gene: TRBJ2-2
V gene: TRBV3-1/TRBV3-2
clone size: .
D gene: TRBD2

CDR3 DNA: TGTGCCAGCAGCTATGGGGGGGCTTTAACTAGCACAGATACGCAGTATTTT
CDR3 protein: CASSYGGALTSTDTQYF
J gene: TRBJ2-3
V gene: TRBV7-2
clone size: .
D gene: .

CDR3 DNA: TGTGCCAGCAGTGAAGGAGTCGGGGGAGGAAACTATGGCTACACCTTC
CDR3 protein: CASSEGVGGGNYGYTF
J gene: TRBJ1-2
V gene: TRBV6-1
clone size: .
D gene: .

CDR3 DNA: TGTGCCAGCAGCGAAACTCCCGGACTAGACCCATATCCCACTGAAGCTTTCTTT
CDR3 protein: CASSETPGLDPYPTEAFF
J gene: TRBJ1-1
V gene: TRBV21-1
clone size: .
D gene: .

CDR3 DNA: TGTGCCAGCAGCTCCGACAGGGATCTTTCACCCCTCCACTTT
CDR3 protein: CASSSDRDLSPLHF
J gene: TRBJ1-6
V gene: TRBV11-3
clone size: few
D gene: TRBD1

CDR3 DNA: TGTGCCAGCTCCCACGGAGCAACGCTGAACACTGAAGCTTTCTTT
CDR3 protein: CASSHGATLNTEAFF
J gene: TRBJ1-1
V gene: TRBV18
clone size: .
D gene: .

CDR3 DNA: TGTGCCAGTAGGCGGACTAGCAGCAACAATGAGCAGTTCTTC
CDR3 protein: CASRRTSSNNEQFF
J gene: TRBJ2-1
V gene: TRBV19
clone size: .
D gene: TRBD2

CDR3 DNA: TGTGCCAGCAGCGCCCTTAGAGGCTACACCTTC
CDR3 protein: CASSALRGYTF
J gene: TRBJ1-2
V gene: TRBV9
clone size: .
D gene: .

CDR3 DNA: TGTGCCACCAGTGATTTGTTCCCGGGACTAGCGGGAGTTGAGCAGTTCTTC
CDR3 protein: CATSDLFPGLAGVEQFF
J gene: TRBJ2-1
V gene: TRBV24-1
clone size: .
D gene: TRBD2

CDR3 DNA: TGTGCCAGCAGCGCCGGGACAGGACGCTCCTATAATTCACCCCTCCACTTT
CDR3 protein: CASSAGTGRSYNSPLHF
J gene: TRBJ1-6
V gene: TRBV5-4
clone size: .
D gene: TRBD1

CDR3 DNA: TGTGCCAGCAGTTACCACAGGGACACTGAAGCTTTCTTT
CDR3 protein: CASSYHRDTEAFF
J gene: TRBJ1-1
V gene: TRBV6-5
clone size: .
D gene: .

CDR3 DNA: TGCGCCAGCAGTGGGACAGGCTTCAACTATGGCTACACCTTC
CDR3 protein: CASSGTGFNYGYTF
J gene: TRBJ1-2
V gene: TRBV10-1
clone size: .
D gene: TRBD1

CDR3 DNA: TGTGCCAGCAGTGACAGGCCCGGGGAGCTGTTTTTT
CDR3 protein: CASSDRPGELFF
J gene: TRBJ2-2
V gene: TRBV12-3/TRBV12-4
clone size: once
D gene: .

CDR3 DNA: TGTGCCAGCAGCCAGACTAGCGGGGGACAAGAGACCCAGTACTTC
CDR3 protein: CASSQTSGGQETQYF
J gene: TRBJ2-5
V gene: TRBV3-1/TRBV3-2
clone size: .
D gene: TRBD2

CDR3 DNA: TGTGCCAGTAGTATAGACACAGGCTCCTACAATGAGCAGTTCTTC
CDR3 protein: CASSIDTGSYNEQFF
J gene: TRBJ2-1
V gene: TRBV19
clone size: .
D gene: .

CDR3 DNA: TGTGCCTGGAGGGGGACTAGCGGGGGGCCCTCCTACAATGAGCAGTTCTTC
CDR3 protein: CAWRGTSGGPSYNEQFF
J gene: TRBJ2-1
V gene: TRBV30
clone size: .
D gene: TRBD2